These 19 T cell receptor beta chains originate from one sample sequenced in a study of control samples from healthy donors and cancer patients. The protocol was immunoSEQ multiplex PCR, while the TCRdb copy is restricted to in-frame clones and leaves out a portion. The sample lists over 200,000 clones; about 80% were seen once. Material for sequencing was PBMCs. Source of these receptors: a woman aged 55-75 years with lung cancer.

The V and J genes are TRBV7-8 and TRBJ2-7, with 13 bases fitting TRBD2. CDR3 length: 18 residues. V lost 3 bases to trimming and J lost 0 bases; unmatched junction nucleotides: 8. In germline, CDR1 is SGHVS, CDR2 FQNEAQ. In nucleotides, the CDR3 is TGTGCCAGCAGCTTTTCCCGACTAGCGGGGGGCCCCTCCTACGAGCAGTACTTC. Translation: CASSFSRLAGGPSYEQYF.

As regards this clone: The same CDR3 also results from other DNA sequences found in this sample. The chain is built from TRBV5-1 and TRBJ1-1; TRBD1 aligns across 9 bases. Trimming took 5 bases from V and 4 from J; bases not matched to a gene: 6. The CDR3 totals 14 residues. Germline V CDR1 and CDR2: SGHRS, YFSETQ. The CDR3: CASSSTGGSTEAFF. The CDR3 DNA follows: TGCGCCAGCAGTTCGACAGGGGGGTCCACTGAAGCTTTCTTT.

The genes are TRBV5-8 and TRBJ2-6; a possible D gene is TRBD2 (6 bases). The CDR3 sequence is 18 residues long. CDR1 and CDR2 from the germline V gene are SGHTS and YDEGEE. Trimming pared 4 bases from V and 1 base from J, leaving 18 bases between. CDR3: CASSLEGRGLSGANVLTF. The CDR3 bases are TGTGCCAGCAGCCTGGAAGGCAGAGGACTATCTGGGGCCAACGTCCTGACTTTC. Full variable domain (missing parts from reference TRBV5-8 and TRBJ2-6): EAGVTQSPTHLIKTRGQQATLRCSPISGHTSVYWYQQALGLGLQFLLWYDEGEERNRGNFPPRFSGRQFPNYSSELNVNALELEDSALYLCASSLEGRGLSGANVLTFGAGSRLTVL.

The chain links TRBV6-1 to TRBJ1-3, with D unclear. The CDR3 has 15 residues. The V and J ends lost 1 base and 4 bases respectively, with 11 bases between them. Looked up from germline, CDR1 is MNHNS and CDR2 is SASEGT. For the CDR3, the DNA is TGTGCCAGCAGTGAAGTCCACGGGAAGGGAAACACCATATATTTT. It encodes CASSEVHGKGNTIYF.

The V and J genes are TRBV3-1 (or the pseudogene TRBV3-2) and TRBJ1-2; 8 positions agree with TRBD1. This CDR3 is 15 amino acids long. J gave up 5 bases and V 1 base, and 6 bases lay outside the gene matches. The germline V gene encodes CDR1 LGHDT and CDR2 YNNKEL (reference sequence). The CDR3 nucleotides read TGTGCCAGCAGCCAAGGAGGCAGGGGGCGTTATGGCTACACCTTC. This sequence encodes CASSQGGRGRYGYTF.

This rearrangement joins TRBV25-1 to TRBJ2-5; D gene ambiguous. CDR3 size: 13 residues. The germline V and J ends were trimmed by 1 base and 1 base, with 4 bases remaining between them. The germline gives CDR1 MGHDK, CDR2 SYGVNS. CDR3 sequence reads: CASSEWVQETQYF. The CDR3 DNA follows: TGTGCCAGCAGTGAATGGGTCCAAGAGACCCAGTACTTC.

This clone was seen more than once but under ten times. In nucleotides, the CDR3 is TGTGCCAGCAGCGTTCAGACTCTACTCTCTGGAAACACCATATATTTT. Protein sequence: CASSVQTLLSGNTIYF. This chain joins TRBV3-1 (or the pseudogene TRBV3-2) and TRBJ1-3; D remains unclear. Trimming took off 5 bases at V and 0 bases at J, with 14 bases between the two ends. This CDR3 has 16 residues. Germline CDR1 LGHDT, CDR2 YNNKEL (reference sequence).

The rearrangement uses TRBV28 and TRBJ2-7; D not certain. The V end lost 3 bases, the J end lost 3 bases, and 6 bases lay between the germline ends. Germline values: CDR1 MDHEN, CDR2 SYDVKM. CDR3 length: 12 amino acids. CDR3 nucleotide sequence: TGTGCCAGCAGTTTCGGGCACTACGAGCAGTACTTC. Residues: CASSFGHYEQYF.

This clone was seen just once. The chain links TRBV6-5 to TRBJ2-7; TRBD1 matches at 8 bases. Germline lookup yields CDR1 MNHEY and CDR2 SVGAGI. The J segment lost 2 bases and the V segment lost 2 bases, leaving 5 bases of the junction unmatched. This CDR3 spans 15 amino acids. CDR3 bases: TGTGCCAGCAGTTACCGGACAGGGAAACCCTACGAGCAGTACTTC. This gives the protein CASSYRTGKPYEQYF.

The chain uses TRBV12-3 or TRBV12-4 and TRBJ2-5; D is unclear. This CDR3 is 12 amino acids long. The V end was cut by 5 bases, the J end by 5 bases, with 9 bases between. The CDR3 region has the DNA TGTGCCAGCAGTCCCCAGTTGGAGACCCAGTACTTC. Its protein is CASSPQLETQYF.

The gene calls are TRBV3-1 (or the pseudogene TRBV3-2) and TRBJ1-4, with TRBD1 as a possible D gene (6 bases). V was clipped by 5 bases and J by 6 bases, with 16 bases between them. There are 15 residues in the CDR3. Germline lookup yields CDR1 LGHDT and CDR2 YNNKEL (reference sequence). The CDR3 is CASSERGGRDEKLFF. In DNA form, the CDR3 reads TGTGCCAGCAGCGAACGCGGGGGGCGGGATGAAAAACTGTTTTTT.

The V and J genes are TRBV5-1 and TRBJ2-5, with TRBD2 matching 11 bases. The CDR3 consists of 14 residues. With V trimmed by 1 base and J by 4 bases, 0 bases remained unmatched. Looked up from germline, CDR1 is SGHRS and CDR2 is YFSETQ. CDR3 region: CASSLTSGRETQYF. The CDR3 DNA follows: TGCGCCAGCAGCTTGACTAGCGGGAGAGAGACCCAGTACTTC.

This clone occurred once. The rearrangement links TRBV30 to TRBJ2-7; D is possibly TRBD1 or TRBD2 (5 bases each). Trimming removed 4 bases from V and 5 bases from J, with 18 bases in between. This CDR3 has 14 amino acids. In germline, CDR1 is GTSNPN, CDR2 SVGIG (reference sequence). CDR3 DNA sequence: TGTGCCTGGACTGGGGGTCCCTTAGTCCACGAGCAGTACTTC. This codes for CAWTGGPLVHEQYF.

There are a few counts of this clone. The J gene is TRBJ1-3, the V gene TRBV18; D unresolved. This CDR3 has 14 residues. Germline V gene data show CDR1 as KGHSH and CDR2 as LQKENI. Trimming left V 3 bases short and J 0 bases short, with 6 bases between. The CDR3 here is CASSPVLSGNTIYF. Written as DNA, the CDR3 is TGTGCCAGCTCACCTGTCCTCTCTGGAAACACCATATATTTT.

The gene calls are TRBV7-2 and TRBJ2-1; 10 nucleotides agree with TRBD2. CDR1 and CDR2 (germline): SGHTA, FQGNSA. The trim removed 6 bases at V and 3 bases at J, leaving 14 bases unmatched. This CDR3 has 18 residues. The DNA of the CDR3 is TGTGCCAGCAGTTTCGCGTCAGGGGCTAGCGGGGGCTACAATGAGCAGTTCTTC. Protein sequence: CASSFASGASGGYNEQFF.

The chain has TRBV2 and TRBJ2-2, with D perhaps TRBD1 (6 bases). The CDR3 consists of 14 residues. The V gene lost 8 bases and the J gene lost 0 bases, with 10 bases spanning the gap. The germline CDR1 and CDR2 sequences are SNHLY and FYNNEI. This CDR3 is CASWTVSNTGELFF. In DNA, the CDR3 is TGTGCCAGCTGGACAGTATCGAACACCGGGGAGCTGTTTTTT. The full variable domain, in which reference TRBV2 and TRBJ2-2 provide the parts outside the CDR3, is EPEVTQTPSHQVTQMGQEVILRCVPISNHLYFYWYRQILGQKVEFLVSFYNNEISEKSEIFDDQFSVERPDGSNFTLKIRSTKLEDSAMYFCASWTVSNTGELFFGEGSRLTVL.

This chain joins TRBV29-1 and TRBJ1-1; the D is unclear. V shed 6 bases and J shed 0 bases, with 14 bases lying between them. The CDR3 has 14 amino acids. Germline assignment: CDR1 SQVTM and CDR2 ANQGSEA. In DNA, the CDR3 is TGCAGCGTCCCCCACCCTACACTGAACACTGAAGCTTTCTTT. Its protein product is CSVPHPTLNTEAFF.

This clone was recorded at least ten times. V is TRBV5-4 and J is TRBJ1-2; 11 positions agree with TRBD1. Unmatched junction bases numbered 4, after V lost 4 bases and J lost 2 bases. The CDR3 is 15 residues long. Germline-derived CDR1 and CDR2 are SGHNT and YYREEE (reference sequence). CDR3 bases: TGTGCCAGCAGCCTCGGGACAGGGGGAAACTATGGCTACACCTTC. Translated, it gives CASSLGTGGNYGYTF.

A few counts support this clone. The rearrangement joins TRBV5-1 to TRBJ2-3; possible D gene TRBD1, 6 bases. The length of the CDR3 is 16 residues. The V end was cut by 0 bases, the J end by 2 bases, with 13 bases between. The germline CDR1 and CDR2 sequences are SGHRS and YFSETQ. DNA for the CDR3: TGCGCCAGCAGCTTGGCCCGAGGGGGATCCACAGATACGCAGTATTTT. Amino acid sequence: CASSLARGGSTDTQYF.